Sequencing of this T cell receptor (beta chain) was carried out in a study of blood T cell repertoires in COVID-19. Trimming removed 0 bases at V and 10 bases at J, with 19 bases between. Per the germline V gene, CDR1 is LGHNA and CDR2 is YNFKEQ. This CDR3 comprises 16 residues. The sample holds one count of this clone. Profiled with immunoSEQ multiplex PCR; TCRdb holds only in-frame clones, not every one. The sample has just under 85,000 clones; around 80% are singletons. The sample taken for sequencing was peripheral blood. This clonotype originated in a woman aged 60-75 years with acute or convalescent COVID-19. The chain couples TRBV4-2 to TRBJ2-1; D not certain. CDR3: CASSQETSPRTDEQFF. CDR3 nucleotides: TGTGCCAGCAGCCAAGAAACGTCCCCCCGAACAGACGAGCAGTTCTTC.